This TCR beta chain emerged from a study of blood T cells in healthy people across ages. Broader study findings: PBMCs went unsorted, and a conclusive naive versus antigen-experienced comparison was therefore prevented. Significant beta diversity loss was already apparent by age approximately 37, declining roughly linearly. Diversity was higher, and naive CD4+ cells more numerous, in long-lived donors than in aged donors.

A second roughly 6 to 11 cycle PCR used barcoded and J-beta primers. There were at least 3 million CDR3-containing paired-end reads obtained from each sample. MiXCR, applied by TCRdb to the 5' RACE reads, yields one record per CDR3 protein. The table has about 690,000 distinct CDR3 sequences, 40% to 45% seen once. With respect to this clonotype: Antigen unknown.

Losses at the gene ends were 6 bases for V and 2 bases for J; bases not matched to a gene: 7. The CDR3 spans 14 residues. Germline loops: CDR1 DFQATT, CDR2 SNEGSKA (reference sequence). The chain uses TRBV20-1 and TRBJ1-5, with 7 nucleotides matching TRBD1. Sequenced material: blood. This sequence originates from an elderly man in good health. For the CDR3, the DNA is TGCAGTGCCGCAACAGGGGAAGGCAATCAGCCCCAGCATTTT. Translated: CSAATGEGNQPQHF.